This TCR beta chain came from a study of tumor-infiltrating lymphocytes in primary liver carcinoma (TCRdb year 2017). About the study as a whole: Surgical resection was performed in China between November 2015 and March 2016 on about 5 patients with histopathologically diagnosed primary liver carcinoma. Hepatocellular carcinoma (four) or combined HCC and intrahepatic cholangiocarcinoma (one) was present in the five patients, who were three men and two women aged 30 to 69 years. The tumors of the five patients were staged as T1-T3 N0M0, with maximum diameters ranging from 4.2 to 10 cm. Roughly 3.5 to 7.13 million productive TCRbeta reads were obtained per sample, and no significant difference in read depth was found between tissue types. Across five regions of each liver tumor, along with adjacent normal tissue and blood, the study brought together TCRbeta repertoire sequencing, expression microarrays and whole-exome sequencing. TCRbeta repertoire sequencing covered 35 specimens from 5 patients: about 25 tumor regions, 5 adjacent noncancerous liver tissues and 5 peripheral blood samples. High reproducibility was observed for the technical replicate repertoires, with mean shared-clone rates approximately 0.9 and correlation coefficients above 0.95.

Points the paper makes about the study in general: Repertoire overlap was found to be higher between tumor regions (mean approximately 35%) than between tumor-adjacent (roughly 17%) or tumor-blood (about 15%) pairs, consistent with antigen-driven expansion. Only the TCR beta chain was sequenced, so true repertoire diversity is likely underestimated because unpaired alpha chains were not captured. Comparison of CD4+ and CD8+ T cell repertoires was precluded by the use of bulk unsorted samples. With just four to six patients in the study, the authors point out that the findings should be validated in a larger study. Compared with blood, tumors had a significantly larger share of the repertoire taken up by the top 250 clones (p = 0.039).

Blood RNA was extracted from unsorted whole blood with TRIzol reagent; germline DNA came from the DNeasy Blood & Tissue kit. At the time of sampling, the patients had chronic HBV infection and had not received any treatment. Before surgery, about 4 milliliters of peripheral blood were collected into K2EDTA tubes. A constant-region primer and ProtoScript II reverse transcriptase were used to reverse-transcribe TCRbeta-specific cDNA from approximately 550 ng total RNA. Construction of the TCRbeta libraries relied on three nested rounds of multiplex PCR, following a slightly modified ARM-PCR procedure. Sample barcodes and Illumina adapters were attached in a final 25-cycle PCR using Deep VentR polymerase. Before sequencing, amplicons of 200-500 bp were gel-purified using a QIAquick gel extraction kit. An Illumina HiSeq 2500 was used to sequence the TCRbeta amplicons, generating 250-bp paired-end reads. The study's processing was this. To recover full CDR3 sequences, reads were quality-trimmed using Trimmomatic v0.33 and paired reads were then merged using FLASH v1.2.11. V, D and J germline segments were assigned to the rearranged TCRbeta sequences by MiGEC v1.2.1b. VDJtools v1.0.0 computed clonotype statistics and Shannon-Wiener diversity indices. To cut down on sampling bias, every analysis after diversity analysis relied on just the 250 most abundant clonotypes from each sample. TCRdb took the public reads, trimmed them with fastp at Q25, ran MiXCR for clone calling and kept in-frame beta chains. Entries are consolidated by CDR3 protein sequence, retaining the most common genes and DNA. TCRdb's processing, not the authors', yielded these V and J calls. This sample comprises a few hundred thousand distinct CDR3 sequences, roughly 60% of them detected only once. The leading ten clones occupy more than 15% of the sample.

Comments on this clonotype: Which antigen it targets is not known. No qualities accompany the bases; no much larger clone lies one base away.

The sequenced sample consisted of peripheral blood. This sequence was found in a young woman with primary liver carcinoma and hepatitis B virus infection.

This receptor has the CDR3 CAWSPRGARTIYEQYF. The DNA sequence follows: TGTGCCTGGAGTCCACGAGGGGCCCGCACCATCTACGAGCAGTACTTC. The chain is assembled from TRBV30 and TRBJ2-7, with the D gene tentatively TRBD1 or TRBD2, based on 5 matching bases in each. The CDR3 holds 16 amino acids from the cysteine to the phenylalanine. This entry keeps only the CDR3 DNA: 48 bases, framed from base 1. The trim is 2 bases for V and 3 bases for J, with a gap of 20 bases between the germline ends. CDR1 and CDR2, looked up from the germline V gene (reference sequence), are GTSNPN and SVGIG.